This T cell receptor beta chain was recorded in a study of T cell changes during pregnancy in multiple sclerosis. This clone was found a few times. V was pared by 5 bases and J by 0 bases, with 3 bases of the junction left unmatched. Looked up from germline, CDR1 is PRHDT and CDR2 is FYEKMQ (reference sequence). The CDR3 loop spans 15 amino acids. The method was immunoSEQ multiplex PCR; TCRdb's version includes in-frame clones alone and lacks a portion of them. The sample shows some 51,000 clones, 90% to 95% of them seen only once. This chain joins TRBV13 and TRBJ1-1; 10 bases agree with TRBD1. Specimen: CD8+ T cells from peripheral blood mononuclear cells, collected in the first trimester of pregnancy. The sequence was obtained from a female donor with multiple sclerosis, enrolled in a pregnancy study. As DNA, the CDR3 is TGTGCCAGCAGCCGGGACAGGGGCTTGAACACTGAAGCTTTCTTT. It is translated as CASSRDRGLNTEAFF.